The entry below gives a single T cell receptor beta chain sequence along with its context. The antigen remains unidentified. This clone may be a read error of a much larger clone one base away. The data derive from a study of post-analysis software for immune sequencing data. Study-wide points: Elevated frequency relative to controls characterized roughly 5 TRBV segments in patients, TRBV5-6, TRBV5-1 and TRBV20-1 among them.

Incorporated into the TCR beta cDNA libraries were unique molecular identifiers, which served to reduce PCR and sequencing biases. TCRdb redid the calling of the PCR reads with MiXCR, one entry per CDR3 protein. This sample yields about 760,000 distinct CDR3 sequences, of which roughly 29% are seen a single time; 0.5% to 0.6% belongs to the top ten. This CDR3 has 12 amino acids. Germline CDR1 is SQVTM and CDR2 is ANQGSEA. The sample comprised blood. The receptor was isolated from a girl under 18 with multiple sclerosis. V gene TRBV29-1 combines with J gene TRBJ2-5; a weak D match, TRBD1 (6 bases). TRBJ2-7 explains the end of the DNA better; the J call may be wrong. The CDR3, as DNA: TGCAGCGTCCTAACAGGGTGCTCCGAGCAGTACTTC. Translating it yields CSVLTGCSEQYF.